The source of this TCR beta chain is a study of OX40 agonist ivuxolimab in advanced cancers. Study-wide findings and caveats: Average numbers of expanded clones were greater in CD8+ T cells than in CD4+.

To note about this clone: Its antigen is currently unknown.

With V trimmed by 0 bases and J by 0 bases, 2 bases remained unmatched. Germline V gene lookup returns CDR1 SGHAT and CDR2 FQNNGV. There are 16 residues in the CDR3. Assay: immunoSEQ multiplex PCR; the TCRdb copy retains only in-frame clones and omits some. Found here are roughly 19,000 clones, about 71% of them singletons; the top ten hold about 16%. Autoimmune disease history or systemic immunosuppression meant exclusion. The chain joins TRBV11-2 to TRBJ2-1, with 7 bases identical to TRBD2. The sequencing here drew on CD4+ or CD8+ T cells sorted from blood, taken in a trial of the OX40 agonist ivuxolimab. The clonotype was recovered from an adult with an advanced solid tumor such as melanoma, head and neck, liver or kidney cancer. The CDR3 DNA sequence: TGTGCCAGCAGCTTAGATGGCGGGAGCTCCTACAATGAGCAGTTCTTC. As protein: CASSLDGGSSYNEQFF.